The rows below give T cell receptor beta chains drawn from one sample of a study of cytomegalovirus exposure and HLA in healthy donors. Here immunoSEQ multiplex PCR was the method, and the copy in TCRdb shows in-frame clones only, minus some. Of approximately 180,000 clones in the sample, about 83% were seen once. Sequencing input: PBMCs. These receptors originate from a woman in her 30s in good health and CMV-seronegative. The CDR3 runs from the conserved cysteine through the conserved F or W. A D gene is named only where the DNA matches it firmly. Size is stated for part of the rows, as once, few or many counts, or as a class when the clone is expanded.

clone_size j_call d_call v_call cdr3_nt cdr3_aa
- TRBJ2-1 - TRBV27 TGTGCCAGCGGGGGGGGCTTTGAGCAGTTCTTC CASGGGFEQFF
few TRBJ1-1 TRBD1 TRBV19 TGTGCCAGTAGGCCACAAACAGGGGGTTACACTGAAGCTTTCTTT CASRPQTGGYTEAFF
- TRBJ2-5 - TRBV11-2 TGTGCCAGCAGCCGCAGGGGCCAAGAGACCCAGTACTTC CASSRRGQETQYF
- TRBJ2-1 - TRBV4-1 TGCGCCAGCGCCTATGGAGGGGGCCTTGACAATGAGCAGTTCTTC CASAYGGGLDNEQFF
- TRBJ2-7 - TRBV27 TGTGCCAGCAGTGCGGACAACTACGAGCAGTACTTC CASSADNYEQYF
- TRBJ1-5 - TRBV6-1 TGTGCCAGCAGCGAATCGACAGCGGGTAGCAATCAGCCCCAGCATTTT CASSESTAGSNQPQHF
- TRBJ2-7 - TRBV15 TGTGCCACCAGCAGAGAAACCGGTTCCTACGAGCAGTACTTC CATSRETGSYEQYF
- TRBJ1-5 - TRBV4-1 TGCGCCAGCAGCCAATTGGGAGACGACAGGTGGGGTCAGCCCCAGCATTTT CASSQLGDDRWGQPQHF
- TRBJ2-3 - TRBV5-1 TGCGCCAGCAGCTTGGACGGGAGAGATACGCAGTATTTT CASSLDGRDTQYF
- TRBJ2-1 TRBD1 TRBV5-6 TGTGCCAGCAGCTTCAGGACAGGGGTGTACAATGAGCAGTTCTTC CASSFRTGVYNEQFF
- TRBJ1-2 - TRBV5-6 TGTGCCAGCAGGGCCCAGGCTTGGGTTTATGGCTACACCTTC CASRAQAWVYGYTF
- TRBJ2-7 TRBD2 TRBV7-8 TGTGCCAGCAGCTTAGGACTAGCCGAGGAGCAGTACTTC CASSLGLAEEQYF
- TRBJ1-4 TRBD1 TRBV2 TGTGCCAGCAGCTACAGACAGGGGGCTCAAGAACTGTTTTTT CASSYRQGAQELFF
- TRBJ2-5 - TRBV11-2 TGTGCCAGCAGCTTTTCCCGGGCAGGGCAAGAGACCCAGTACTTC CASSFSRAGQETQYF
- TRBJ1-1 - TRBV6-5 TGTGCCAGCAGTTACTCTGCAGGGGTCACTGAAGCTTTCTTT CASSYSAGVTEAFF
- TRBJ1-5 TRBD1 TRBV7-8 TGTGCCAGCAGCTCGGACAGGGGTATTAGCAATCAGCCCCAGCATTTT CASSSDRGISNQPQHF
- TRBJ1-6 TRBD1 TRBV10-2 TGCGCCAGCACACCGGGACAGAGCTCCTATAATTCACCCCTCCACTTT CASTPGQSSYNSPLHF
- TRBJ2-5 - TRBV11-1 TGTGCCAGCAGCTTAGGAGTACAGGGTATGGAGACCCAGTACTTC CASSLGVQGMETQYF
- TRBJ2-7 - TRBV18 TGTGCCAGCTCACCCGCCAGAGGACAGAGCAGCTCCTACGAGCAGTACTTC CASSPARGQSSSYEQYF
- TRBJ2-1 TRBD2 TRBV29-1 TGCAGCGTTGAAGCTATAGCGGGGGGTTACAATGAGCAGTTCTTC CSVEAIAGGYNEQFF